This TCR beta chain is drawn from a study of shared clonotypes between healthy human individuals. Study summary: Per donor, three plates held CD4 naive cells, three held CD4 memory, two held CD8 naive and one held CD8 memory.

V lost 2 bases and J 4 bases, leaving 11 bases between the germline ends. The CDR3 loop spans 14 amino acids. CDR1 is MNHNS and CDR2 is SASEGT in the germline V gene. General observations from the study: In having few donors, the study represented limited genetic and exposure-history diversity.

Every donor was a Caucasian adult from Nashville, Tennessee. Regarding this clone: The target antigen is unknown. At the DNA level, this CDR3 is encoded by other sequences in the same sample as well.

Deep-level assay runs were performed. Measured with immunoSEQ multiplex PCR; TCRdb has only the in-frame clones, and not every one. The sample consists of millions of clones, 85% to 95% of them appearing once. Sequenced: naive CD4+ T cells sorted from blood. Subset noted: CD45RA+ positively selected. The sequence was collected from a young man in good health. The chain has TRBV6-1 and TRBJ1-2; possibly TRBD1 for D (6 bases). This CDR3 reads CASSEPGRGYGYTF. The DNA of the CDR3 is TGTGCCAGCAGTGAACCCGGCAGGGGCTATGGCTACACCTTC.